The rows below give T cell receptor beta chains drawn from one sample of a study of OX40 agonist ivuxolimab in advanced cancers. Method: immunoSEQ multiplex PCR; TCRdb's copy keeps in-frame clones and lacks some. The sample lists tens of thousands of clones; under 80% were seen once. The sequences come from CD4+ or CD8+ T cells sorted from blood, collected in a trial of the OX40 agonist ivuxolimab. The receptors here all came from an adult with an advanced solid tumor such as melanoma, head and neck, liver or kidney cancer. CDR3s include the opening cysteine and the closing phenylalanine or tryptophan. Each record gives: J gene, clone size, V gene, D gene, CDR3 protein, CDR3 DNA. A D gene is named only where the DNA matches it firmly. The size of a clone is reported for some rows only, either as once, few or many, or as a class for expanded clones.

j_call: TRBJ2-7
clone_size: .
v_call: TRBV5-1
d_call: .
cdr3_aa: CASSLASDSREQYF
cdr3_nt: TGCGCCAGCAGCTTGGCCTCAGACAGCCGCGAGCAGTACTTC

j_call: TRBJ1-1
clone_size: .
v_call: TRBV5-4
d_call: .
cdr3_aa: CASSLGAGPQNSAFF
cdr3_nt: TGTGCCAGCAGCTTGGGAGCGGGCCCCCAGAATTCAGCTTTCTTT

j_call: TRBJ2-3
clone_size: .
v_call: TRBV28
d_call: TRBD1
cdr3_aa: CASSHGTGKTDTQYF
cdr3_nt: TGTGCCAGCAGCCACGGGACAGGGAAGACAGATACGCAGTATTTT

j_call: TRBJ2-3
clone_size: few
v_call: TRBV25-1
d_call: .
cdr3_aa: CASSESTITDTQYF
cdr3_nt: TGTGCCAGCAGTGAATCCACGATCACAGATACGCAGTATTTT

j_call: TRBJ1-6
clone_size: .
v_call: TRBV5-6
d_call: .
cdr3_aa: CASSLVRGVGYNSPLHF
cdr3_nt: TGTGCCAGCAGCTTGGTAAGGGGGGTCGGTTATAATTCACCCCTCCACTTT

j_call: TRBJ2-5
clone_size: .
v_call: TRBV7-3
d_call: TRBD2
cdr3_aa: CASSLMASGSIGETQYF
cdr3_nt: TGTGCCAGCAGCTTAATGGCTAGCGGGAGTATCGGGGAGACCCAGTACTTC

j_call: TRBJ1-5
clone_size: .
v_call: TRBV19
d_call: .
cdr3_aa: CASKVTPNQPQHF
cdr3_nt: TGTGCCAGTAAGGTAACACCTAATCAGCCCCAGCATTTT

j_call: TRBJ1-1
clone_size: .
v_call: TRBV7-2
d_call: .
cdr3_aa: CASSLQTVNTEAFF
cdr3_nt: TGTGCCAGCAGCTTACAGACAGTAAACACTGAAGCTTTCTTT

j_call: TRBJ1-4
clone_size: .
v_call: TRBV4-3
d_call: TRBD1
cdr3_aa: CASSRGQLNEKLFF
cdr3_nt: TGCGCCAGCAGCCGGGGACAGCTTAATGAAAAACTGTTTTTT

j_call: TRBJ2-7
clone_size: few
v_call: TRBV14
d_call: TRBD1
cdr3_aa: CASSQERRLGQGAREQYF
cdr3_nt: TGTGCCAGCAGCCAAGAGAGGAGGCTGGGACAGGGGGCTCGCGAGCAGTACTTC

j_call: TRBJ1-1
clone_size: few
v_call: TRBV5-1
d_call: .
cdr3_aa: CASSFSGENTEAFF
cdr3_nt: TGCGCCAGCAGCTTCTCGGGGGAGAACACTGAAGCTTTCTTT

j_call: TRBJ1-5
clone_size: .
v_call: TRBV4-3
d_call: .
cdr3_aa: CASSQDANQPQHF
cdr3_nt: TGCGCCAGCAGCCAAGATGCGAATCAGCCCCAGCATTTT

j_call: TRBJ2-5
clone_size: once
v_call: TRBV25-1
d_call: .
cdr3_aa: CASSEFFRGRKETQYF
cdr3_nt: TGTGCCAGCAGTGAATTTTTCCGCGGTAGAAAAGAGACCCAGTACTTC

j_call: TRBJ2-1
clone_size: .
v_call: TRBV13
d_call: .
cdr3_aa: CASSLGTGVSRNEQFF
cdr3_nt: TGTGCCAGCAGCTTAGGGACGGGAGTAAGCAGAAATGAGCAGTTCTTC

j_call: TRBJ2-7
clone_size: .
v_call: TRBV10-3
d_call: .
cdr3_aa: CAISKSGQSYEQYF
cdr3_nt: TGTGCCATCAGTAAGAGCGGGCAGTCCTACGAGCAGTACTTC